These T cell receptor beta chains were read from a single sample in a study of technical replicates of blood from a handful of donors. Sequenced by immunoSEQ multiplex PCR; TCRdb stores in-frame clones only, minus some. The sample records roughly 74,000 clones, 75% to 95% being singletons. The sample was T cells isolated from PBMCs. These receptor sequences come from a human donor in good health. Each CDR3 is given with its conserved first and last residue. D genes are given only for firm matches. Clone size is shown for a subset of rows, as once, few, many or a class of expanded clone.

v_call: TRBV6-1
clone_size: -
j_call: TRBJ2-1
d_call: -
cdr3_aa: CASSERTVYEQFF
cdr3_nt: TGTGCCAGCAGTGAACGGACAGTTTATGAGCAGTTCTTC

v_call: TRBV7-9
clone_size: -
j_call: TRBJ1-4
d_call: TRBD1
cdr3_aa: CASSFGQGDEKLFF
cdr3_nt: TGTGCCAGCAGCTTCGGTCAGGGGGATGAAAAACTGTTTTTT

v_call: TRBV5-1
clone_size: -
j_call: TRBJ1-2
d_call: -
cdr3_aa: CASSLASNYGYTF
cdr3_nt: TGCGCCAGCAGCTTGGCTTCCAACTATGGCTACACCTTC

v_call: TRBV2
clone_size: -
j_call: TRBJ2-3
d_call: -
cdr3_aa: CASTTIRDTSTDTQYF
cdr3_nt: TGTGCCAGCACTACGATCAGGGATACTTCCACAGATACGCAGTATTTT

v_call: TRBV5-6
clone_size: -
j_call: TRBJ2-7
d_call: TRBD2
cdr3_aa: CASSPRLAEKPYEQYF
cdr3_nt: TGTGCCAGCAGCCCAAGACTAGCGGAGAAACCCTACGAGCAGTACTTC

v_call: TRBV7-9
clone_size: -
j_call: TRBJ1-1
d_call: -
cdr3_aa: CASSFGVTEAFF
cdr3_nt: TGTGCCAGCAGCTTCGGAGTCACTGAAGCTTTCTTT

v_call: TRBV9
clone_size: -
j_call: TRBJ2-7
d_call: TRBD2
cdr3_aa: CASSAGLAGKEQYF
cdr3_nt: TGTGCCAGCAGCGCCGGACTAGCGGGAAAGGAGCAGTACTTC

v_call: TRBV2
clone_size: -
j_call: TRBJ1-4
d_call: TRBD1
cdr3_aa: CASTGQARYDEKLFF
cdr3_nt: TGTGCCAGCACCGGACAGGCTAGATATGATGAAAAACTGTTTTTT

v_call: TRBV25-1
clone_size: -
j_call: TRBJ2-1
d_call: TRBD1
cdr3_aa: CASSGTGSYNEQFF
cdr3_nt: TGTGCCAGCAGTGGGACAGGCTCCTACAATGAGCAGTTCTTC

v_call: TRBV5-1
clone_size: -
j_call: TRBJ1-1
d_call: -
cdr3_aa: CASSLATGKTEAFF
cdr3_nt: TGCGCCAGCAGCTTGGCTACAGGGAAGACTGAAGCTTTCTTT

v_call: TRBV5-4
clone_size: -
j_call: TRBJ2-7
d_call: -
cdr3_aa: CASSLGLAPAYEQYF
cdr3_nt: TGTGCCAGCAGCTTGGGGCTAGCACCCGCCTACGAGCAGTACTTC

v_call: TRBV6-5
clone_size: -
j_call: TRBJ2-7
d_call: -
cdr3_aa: CASSYTPYEQYF
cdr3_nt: TGTGCCAGCAGCTACACTCCCTACGAGCAGTACTTC

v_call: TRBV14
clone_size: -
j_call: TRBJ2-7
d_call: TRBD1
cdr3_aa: CASSHFRTGGDYEQYF
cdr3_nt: TGTGCCAGCAGCCACTTTCGGACAGGGGGAGACTACGAGCAGTACTTC

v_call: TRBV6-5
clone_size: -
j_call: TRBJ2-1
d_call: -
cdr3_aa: CASSPQGPSYNEQFF
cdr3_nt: TGTGCCAGCAGTCCGCAGGGCCCGTCCTACAATGAGCAGTTCTTC

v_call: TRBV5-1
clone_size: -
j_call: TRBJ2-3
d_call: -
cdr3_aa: CASSIRGSGSTDTQYF
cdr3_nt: TGCGCCAGCAGCATCAGGGGTTCTGGGAGCACAGATACGCAGTATTTT

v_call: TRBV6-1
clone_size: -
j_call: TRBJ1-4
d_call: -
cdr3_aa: CASSSVTGNEKLFF
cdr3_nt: TGTGCCAGCAGTTCAGTGACGGGTAATGAAAAACTGTTTTTT

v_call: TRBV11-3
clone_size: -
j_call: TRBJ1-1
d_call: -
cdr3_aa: CASSLDGEGLGTEAFF
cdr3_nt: TGTGCCAGCAGCTTAGATGGGGAGGGGCTCGGGACTGAAGCTTTCTTT

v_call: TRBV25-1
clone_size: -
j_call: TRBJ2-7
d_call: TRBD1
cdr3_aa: CASSEYRDSAYEQYF
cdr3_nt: TGTGCCAGCAGTGAATACCGGGACAGCGCTTACGAGCAGTACTTC

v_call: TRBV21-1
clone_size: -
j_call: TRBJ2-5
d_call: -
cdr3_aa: CASSAGTSETQYF
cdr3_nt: TGTGCCAGCAGCGCCGGGACATCGGAGACCCAGTACTTC

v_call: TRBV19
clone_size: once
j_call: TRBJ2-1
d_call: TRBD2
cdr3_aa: CASSLLTGTSRNEQFF
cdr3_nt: TGTGCCAGTAGTTTGCTCACCGGGACTAGCCGCAATGAGCAGTTCTTC

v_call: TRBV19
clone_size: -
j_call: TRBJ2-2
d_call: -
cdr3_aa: CASSIGSGTYTGELFF
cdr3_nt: TGTGCCAGTAGTATTGGTAGCGGAACTTACACCGGGGAGCTGTTTTTT

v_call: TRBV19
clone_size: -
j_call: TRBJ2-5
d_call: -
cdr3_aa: CASSPGTYIGETQYF
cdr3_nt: TGTGCCAGTAGTCCCGGGACTTATATCGGAGAGACCCAGTACTTC

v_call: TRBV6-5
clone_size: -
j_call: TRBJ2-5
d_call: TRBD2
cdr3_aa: CASSYSGGPETQYF
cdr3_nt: TGTGCCAGCAGTTACTCGGGAGGGCCGGAGACCCAGTACTTC

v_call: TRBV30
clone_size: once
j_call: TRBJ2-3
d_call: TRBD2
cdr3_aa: CAWRGLAGEAQYF
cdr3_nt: TGTGCCTGGAGGGGACTAGCGGGAGAAGCGCAGTATTTT

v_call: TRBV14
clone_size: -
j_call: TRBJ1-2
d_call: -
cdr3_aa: CASSQGGGVYGYTF
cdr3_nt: TGTGCCAGCAGCCAAGGTGGAGGGGTCTATGGCTACACCTTC

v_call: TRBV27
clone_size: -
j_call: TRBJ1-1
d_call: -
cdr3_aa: CASSKQEYTEAFF
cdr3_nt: TGTGCCAGCAGTAAACAGGAATACACTGAAGCTTTCTTT

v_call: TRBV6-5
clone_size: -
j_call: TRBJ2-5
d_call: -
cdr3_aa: CASSYSLGGETQYF
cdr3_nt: TGTGCCAGCAGTTACTCGTTAGGGGGAGAGACCCAGTACTTC

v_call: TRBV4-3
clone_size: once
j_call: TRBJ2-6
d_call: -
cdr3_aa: CASSQDWANVLTF
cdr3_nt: TGCGCCAGCAGCCAAGACTGGGCCAACGTCCTGACTTTC